The present entry profiles one T cell receptor (beta chain) with its context. These data are taken from a study of T-cell memory formation after mild COVID-19. TCRdb ran MiXCR on the 5' RACE reads and lists one entry per CDR3 protein. The sample has 100,000 to 140,000 distinct CDR3 sequences; over 13% are singletons. The CDR3 totals 17 residues. V gave up 0 bases and J gave up 6 bases, with 18 bases separating them. The J gene is TRBJ2-1, the V gene TRBV12-3 or TRBV12-4; D is perhaps TRBD1 or TRBD2 (5 bases each). Sequenced material: PBMCs or a T cell subset sorted from them (not recorded which). This receptor was obtained from a man between 18 and 35 years old who had mild COVID-19 (a few samples of this study predate the infection). Cell type and time point are not known. The CDR3 protein is CASSLAIYGAFGNEQFF. CDR3 coding DNA: TGTGCCAGCAGTTTAGCGATATACGGGGCTTTTGGCAATGAGCAGTTCTTC.